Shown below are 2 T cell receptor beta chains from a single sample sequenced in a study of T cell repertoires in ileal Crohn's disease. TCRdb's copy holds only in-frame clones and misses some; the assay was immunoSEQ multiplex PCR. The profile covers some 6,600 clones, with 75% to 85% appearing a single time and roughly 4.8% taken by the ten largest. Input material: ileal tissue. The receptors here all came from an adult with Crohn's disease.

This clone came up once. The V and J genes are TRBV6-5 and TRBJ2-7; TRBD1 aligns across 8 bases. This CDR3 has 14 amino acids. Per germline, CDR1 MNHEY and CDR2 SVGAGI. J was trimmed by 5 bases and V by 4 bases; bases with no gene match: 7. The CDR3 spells CASSLWTGSDEQYF. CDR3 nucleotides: TGTGCCAGCAGTTTATGGACAGGGTCAGACGAGCAGTACTTC.

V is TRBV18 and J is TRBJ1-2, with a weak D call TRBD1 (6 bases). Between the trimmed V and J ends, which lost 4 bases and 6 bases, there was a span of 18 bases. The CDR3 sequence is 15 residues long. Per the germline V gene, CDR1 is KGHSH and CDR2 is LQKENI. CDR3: CASSLSSGQLNGYTF. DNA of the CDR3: TGTGCCAGCTCACTCTCCTCAGGACAGCTCAATGGCTACACCTTC.